This T cell receptor (beta chain) was captured by sequencing in a study of regulatory T cells in long-lasting Graves disease. This clonotype came up a few times. The TCR beta library used iRepertoire HTBI primers with Arm-PCR amplification of CDR3. TCRdb called the multiplex PCR reads again in MiXCR, with one record for every CDR3 protein. In the table there are about 450,000 distinct CDR3 sequences, around 22% of which are singletons. Specified time point: persistent/refractory GD, antithyroid drugs over 5 years with positive TRAb. PBMC-derived RNA was used for the TCR library. V was shortened by 7 bases and J by 3 bases, with 22 bases between the two germline ends. The CDR3 runs 17 residues. Per the germline V gene, CDR1 is LGHNT and CDR2 is FRNRAP.

The TCR sequence derives from a female donor with Graves disease. The chain recombines TRBV12-5 with TRBJ2-4, with a tentative D call TRBD2 (5 bases). Sequencing used peripheral blood mononuclear cells (PBMCs), obtained when the disease was refractory, from a patient treated with antithyroid drugs. CDR3 in DNA: TGTGCTAGTGCCCGAGGGTATGGTGATGGAAACAAAAACATTCAGTACTTC. This encodes CASARGYGDGNKNIQYF. Supplemented by reference TRBV12-5 and TRBJ2-4, the full variable domain reads DARVTQTPRHKVTEMGQEVTMRCQPILGHNTVFWYRQTMMQGLELLAYFRNRAPLDDSGMPKDRFSAEMPDATLATLKIQPSEPRDSAVYFCASARGYGDGNKNIQYFGAGTRLSVL.